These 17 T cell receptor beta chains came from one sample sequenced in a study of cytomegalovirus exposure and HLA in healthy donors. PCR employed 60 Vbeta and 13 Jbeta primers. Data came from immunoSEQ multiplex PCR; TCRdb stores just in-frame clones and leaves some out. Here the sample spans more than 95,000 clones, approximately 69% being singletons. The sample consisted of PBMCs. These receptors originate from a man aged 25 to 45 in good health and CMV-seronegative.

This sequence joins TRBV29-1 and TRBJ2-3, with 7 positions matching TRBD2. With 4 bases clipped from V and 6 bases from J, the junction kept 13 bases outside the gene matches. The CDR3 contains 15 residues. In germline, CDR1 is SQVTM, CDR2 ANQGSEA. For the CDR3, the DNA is TGCAGCGTTGGGAGGCTAGCGGACAAGCCCGATACGCAGTATTTT. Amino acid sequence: CSVGRLADKPDTQYF.

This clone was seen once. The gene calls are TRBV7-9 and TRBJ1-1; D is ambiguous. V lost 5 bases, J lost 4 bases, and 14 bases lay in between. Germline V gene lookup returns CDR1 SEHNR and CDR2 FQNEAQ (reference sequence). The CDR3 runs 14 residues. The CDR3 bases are TGTGCCAGCAGCCCGAGAGGTTCGGGCACTGAAGCTTTCTTT. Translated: CASSPRGSGTEAFF.

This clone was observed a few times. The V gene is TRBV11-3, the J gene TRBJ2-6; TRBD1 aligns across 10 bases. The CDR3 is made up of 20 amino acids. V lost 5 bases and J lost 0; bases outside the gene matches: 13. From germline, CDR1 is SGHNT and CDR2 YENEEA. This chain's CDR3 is CASSTLTGGYHISGANVLTF. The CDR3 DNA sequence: TGTGCCAGCAGCACCTTGACAGGGGGCTACCACATCTCTGGGGCCAACGTCCTGACTTTC.

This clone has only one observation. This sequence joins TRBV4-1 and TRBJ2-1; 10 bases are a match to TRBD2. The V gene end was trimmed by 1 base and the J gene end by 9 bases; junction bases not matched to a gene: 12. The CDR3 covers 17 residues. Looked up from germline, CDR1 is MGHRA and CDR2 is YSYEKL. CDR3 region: CASSQGSGRTPFPEQFF. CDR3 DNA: TGCGCCAGCAGCCAAGGTAGCGGGAGGACCCCTTTTCCTGAGCAGTTCTTC.

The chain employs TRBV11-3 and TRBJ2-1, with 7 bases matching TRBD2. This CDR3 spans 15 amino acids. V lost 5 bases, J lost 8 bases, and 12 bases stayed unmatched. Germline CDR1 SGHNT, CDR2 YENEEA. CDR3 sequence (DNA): TGTGCCAGCAGCGACTTCCCGGGAGGCTTGGATGAGCAGTTCTTC. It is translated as CASSDFPGGLDEQFF.

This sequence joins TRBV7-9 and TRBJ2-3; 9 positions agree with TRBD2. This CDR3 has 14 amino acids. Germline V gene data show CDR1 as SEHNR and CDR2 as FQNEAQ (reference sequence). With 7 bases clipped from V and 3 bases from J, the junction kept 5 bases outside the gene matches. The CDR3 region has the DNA TGTGCCAGCATTAAGCTAGCGGGAACAGATACGCAGTATTTT. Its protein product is CASIKLAGTDTQYF.

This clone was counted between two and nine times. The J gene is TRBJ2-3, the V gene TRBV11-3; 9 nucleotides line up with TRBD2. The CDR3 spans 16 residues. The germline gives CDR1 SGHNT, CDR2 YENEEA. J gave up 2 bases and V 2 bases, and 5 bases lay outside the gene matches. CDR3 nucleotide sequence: TGTGCCAGCAGCTTACGGCTAGCGGGAAACACAGATACGCAGTATTTT. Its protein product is CASSLRLAGNTDTQYF. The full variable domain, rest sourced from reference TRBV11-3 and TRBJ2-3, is EAGVVQSPRYKIIEKKQPVAFWCNPISGHNTLYWYLQNLGQGPELLIRYENEEAVDDSQLPKDRFSAERLKGVDSTLKIQPAELGDSAVYLCASSLRLAGNTDTQYFGPGTRLTVL.

The CDR3 here is CASSPRLWDRGDTEAFF. Written as DNA, the CDR3 is TGTGCCAGCAGCCCCAGATTATGGGACAGGGGGGACACTGAAGCTTTCTTT. The chain joins TRBV7-3 to TRBJ1-1; TRBD1 matches 11 bases. The CDR3 spans 17 residues. Germline V CDR1 and CDR2: SGHTA, FQGTGA. The V and J ends lost 5 bases and 3 bases, in that order; junction bases with no gene match: 11.

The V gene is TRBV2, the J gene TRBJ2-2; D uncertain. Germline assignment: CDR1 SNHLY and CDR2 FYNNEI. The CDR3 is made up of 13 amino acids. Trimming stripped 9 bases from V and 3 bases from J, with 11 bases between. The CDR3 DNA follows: TGTGCCAGTAGCCCCTTGGACACCGGGGAGCTGTTTTTT. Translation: CASSPLDTGELFF. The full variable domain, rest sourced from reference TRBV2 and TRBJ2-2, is EPEVTQTPSHQVTQMGQEVILRCVPISNHLYFYWYRQILGQKVEFLVSFYNNEISEKSEIFDDQFSVERPDGSNFTLKIRSTKLEDSAMYFCASSPLDTGELFFGEGSRLTVL.

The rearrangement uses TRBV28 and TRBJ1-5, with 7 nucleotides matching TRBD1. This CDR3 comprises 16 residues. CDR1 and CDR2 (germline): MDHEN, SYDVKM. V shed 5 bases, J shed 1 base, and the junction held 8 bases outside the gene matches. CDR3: CASSRQGGFSNQPQHF. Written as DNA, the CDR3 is TGTGCCAGCAGTCGACAGGGAGGATTCAGCAATCAGCCCCAGCATTTT.

The CDR3 here is CASSSGQGSGEQYF. CDR3 nucleotide sequence: TGTGCCAGCAGCTCGGGACAGGGTTCGGGGGAGCAGTACTTC. This chain uses TRBV7-9 with TRBJ2-7; 9 nucleotides agree with TRBD1. Trimming took 4 bases from V and 7 from J; bases not matched to a gene: 8. Germline V gene sequence: CDR1 SEHNR, CDR2 FQNEAQ (reference sequence). CDR3 length: 14 amino acids.

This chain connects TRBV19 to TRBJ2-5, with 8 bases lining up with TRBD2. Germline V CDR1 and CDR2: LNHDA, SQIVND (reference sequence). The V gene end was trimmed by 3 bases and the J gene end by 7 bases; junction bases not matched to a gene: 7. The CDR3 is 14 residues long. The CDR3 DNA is TGTGCCAGTAGTATCGGGGGGGACCTCGGGACCCAGTACTTC. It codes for CASSIGGDLGTQYF. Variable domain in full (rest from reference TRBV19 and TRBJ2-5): DGGITQSPKYLFRKEGQNVTLSCEQNLNHDAMYWYRQDPGQGLRLIYYSQIVNDFQKGDIAEGYSVSREKKESFPLTVTSAQKNPTAFYLCASSIGGDLGTQYFGPGTRLLVL.

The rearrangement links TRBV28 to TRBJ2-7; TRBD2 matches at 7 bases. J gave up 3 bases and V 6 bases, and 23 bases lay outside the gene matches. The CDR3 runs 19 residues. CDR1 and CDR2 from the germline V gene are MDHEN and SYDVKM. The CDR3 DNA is TGTGCCAGCAGACCACAAACGCGGCTAGCGGATTCTACTGTCTACGAGCAGTACTTC. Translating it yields CASRPQTRLADSTVYEQYF.

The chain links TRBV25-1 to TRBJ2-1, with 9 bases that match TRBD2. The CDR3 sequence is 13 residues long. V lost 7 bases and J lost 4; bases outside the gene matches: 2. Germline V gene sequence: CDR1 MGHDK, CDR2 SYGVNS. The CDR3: CASTSGGYNEQFF. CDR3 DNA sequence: TGTGCCAGCACCAGCGGGGGGTACAATGAGCAGTTCTTC.

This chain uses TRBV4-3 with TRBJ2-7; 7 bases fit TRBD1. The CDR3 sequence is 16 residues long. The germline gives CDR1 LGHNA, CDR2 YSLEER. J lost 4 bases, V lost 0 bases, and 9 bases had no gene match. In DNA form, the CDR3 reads TGCGCCAGCAGCCAAGATCTGGGCAGGGGGAAATACGAGCAGTACTTC. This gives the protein CASSQDLGRGKYEQYF.

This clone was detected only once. Here the CDR3 reads CASSLFTGGTSYEQYF. The CDR3 DNA is TGTGCCAGCAGCCTTTTTACAGGGGGGACCTCCTACGAGCAGTACTTC. The chain recombines TRBV5-6 with TRBJ2-5; 8 bases are shared with TRBD1. The end of the DNA is better explained by TRBJ2-7, so the J call may be wrong. The CDR3 sequence is 16 residues long. Germline assignment: CDR1 SGHDT and CDR2 YYEEEE.

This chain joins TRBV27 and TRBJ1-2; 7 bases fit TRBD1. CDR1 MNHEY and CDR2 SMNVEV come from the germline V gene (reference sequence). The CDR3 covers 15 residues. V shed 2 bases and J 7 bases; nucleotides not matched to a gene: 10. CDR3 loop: CASSLENRGLFGYTF. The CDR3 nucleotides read TGTGCCAGCAGTTTAGAGAACAGGGGTCTTTTTGGCTACACCTTC.